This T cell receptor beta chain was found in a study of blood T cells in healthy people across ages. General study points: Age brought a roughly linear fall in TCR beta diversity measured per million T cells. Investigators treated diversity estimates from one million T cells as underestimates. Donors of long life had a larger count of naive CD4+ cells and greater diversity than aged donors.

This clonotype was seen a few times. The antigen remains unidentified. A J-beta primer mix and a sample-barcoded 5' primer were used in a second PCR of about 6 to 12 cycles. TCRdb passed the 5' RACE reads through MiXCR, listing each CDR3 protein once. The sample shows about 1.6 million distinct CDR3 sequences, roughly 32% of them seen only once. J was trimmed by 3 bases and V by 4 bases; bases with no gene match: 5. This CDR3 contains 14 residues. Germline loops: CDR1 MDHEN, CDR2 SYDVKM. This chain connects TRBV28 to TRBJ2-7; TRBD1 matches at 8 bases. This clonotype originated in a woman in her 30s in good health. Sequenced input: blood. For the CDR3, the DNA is TGTGCCAGCAGTTACGGACAGGGCTACTACGAGCAGTACTTC. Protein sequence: CASSYGQGYYEQYF. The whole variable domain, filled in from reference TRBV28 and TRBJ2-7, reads DVKVTQSSRYLVKRTGEKVFLECVQDMDHENMFWYRQDPGLGLRLIYFSYDVKMKEKGDIPEGYSVSREKKERFSLILESASTNQTSMYLCASSYGQGYYEQYFGPGTRLTVT.